The 24 T cell receptor beta chains reported below all come from one sample, sequenced in a study of T cells in Graves' hyperthyroidism and ophthalmopathy. Amplified TCR beta CDR3 regions derived from RNA transcripts. Researchers ran a first-round RT-PCR on the TCR CDR3 using the HTBI primer set. TCRdb ran MiXCR on the multiplex PCR reads and lists one entry per CDR3 protein. The top ten hold around 9.6% of the sample, which has about 98,000 distinct CDR3 sequences, around 37% seen once. The sequenced sample was peripheral blood or thyroid tissue (not recorded which). These receptors all stem from a woman aged 25 to 45 with Graves' hyperthyroidism.

This clonotype is termed medium-sized. V and J are TRBV20-1 and TRBJ1-2, with D uncertain. The germline V gene has CDR1 DFQATT and CDR2 SNEGSKA (reference sequence). The CDR3 is made up of 11 amino acids. The V gene lost 0 bases and the J gene lost 4 bases, with 3 bases spanning the gap. This CDR3 is CSAREGYGYTF. The CDR3 DNA sequence: TGCAGTGCTAGAGAAGGCTATGGCTACACCTTC.

This clonotype was found many times. This rearrangement joins TRBV7-9 to TRBJ2-5; D gene ambiguous. CDR1 is SEHNR and CDR2 is FQNEAQ in the germline V gene (reference sequence). Trimming stripped 1 base from V and 2 bases from J, with 8 bases between. CDR3 size: 14 residues. CDR3 amino acids: CASSLVRRQETQYF. The CDR3, as DNA: TGTGCCAGCAGCTTAGTGCGCAGACAAGAGACCCAGTACTTC.

The V and J genes are TRBV25-1 and TRBJ1-4, with 8 bases lining up with TRBD1. Germline trimming cut 4 bases from V and 8 bases from J; bases unmatched to any gene: 18. The CDR3 is 18 amino acids. Germline V lookup: CDR1 MGHDK, CDR2 SYGVNS. CDR3 residues: CASSARRAQGQAYEKLFF. CDR3 DNA: TGTGCCAGCAGTGCTAGGCGAGCCCAGGGACAGGCATACGAAAAACTGTTTTTT.

This clonotype occurred once. The genes are TRBV7-2 and TRBJ2-2; TRBD1 matches 8 bases. The V segment lost 8 bases and the J segment 6 bases; nucleotides outside the gene matches: 8. The CDR3 runs 14 residues. CDR1 is SGHTA and CDR2 is FQGNSA in the germline V gene. The CDR3 nucleotides read TGTGCCAGCCACGGACAGGGAGCGGCCGGGGAGCTGTTTTTT. As protein: CASHGQGAAGELFF. Supplemented by reference TRBV7-2 and TRBJ2-2, the full variable domain reads GAGVSQSPSNKVTEKGKDVELRCDPISGHTALYWYRQSLGQGLEFLIYFQGNSAPDKSGLPSDRFSAERTGGSVSTLTIQRTQQEDSAVYLCASHGQGAAGELFFGEGSRLTVL.

V and J are TRBV19 and TRBJ2-2; 13 bases match TRBD2. With V trimmed by 6 bases and J by 4 bases, 5 bases remained unmatched. This CDR3 is built from 16 residues. The germline V gene encodes CDR1 LNHDA and CDR2 SQIVND (reference sequence). The CDR3 loop is CASRTSGRIGTGELFF. The CDR3 DNA reads as TGTGCCAGTAGGACTAGCGGGAGGATTGGCACCGGGGAGCTGTTTTTT.

A note on this clonotype: Germline and junction disagree at one end, which may indicate a read error. J is TRBJ2-2 and V is TRBV2, with 10 bases matching TRBD2. This CDR3 has 19 amino acids. Germline V CDR1 and CDR2: SNHLY, FYNNEI. The CDR3 reads CASSEGETLAGALTGKLFF. CDR3 nucleotide sequence: TGTGCCAGCAGTGAAGGGGAGACTCTAGCGGGAGCGTTAACCGGGAAGCTGTTTTTT.

This clonotype was detected ten times or more. V is TRBV6-5 and J is TRBJ2-7; possibly TRBD2 for D (7 bases). Germline V gene sequence: CDR1 MNHEY, CDR2 SVGAGI. This CDR3 region has 14 residues. The V end was cut by 2 bases, the J end by 3 bases, with 11 bases between. The CDR3 is CASSYGGAYYEQYF. CDR3 sequence (DNA): TGTGCCAGCAGTTACGGGGGGGCCTACTACGAGCAGTACTTC.

In its sample, this clonotype was seen many times. The chain recombines TRBV6-6 with TRBJ1-1; D remains ambiguous. This CDR3 has 14 residues. Germline V gene lookup returns CDR1 MNHNY and CDR2 SVGAGI (reference sequence). The V end was cut by 0 bases, the J end by 4 bases, with 9 bases between. CDR3 region: CASSYSSVSTEAFF. CDR3 nucleotide sequence: TGTGCCAGCAGTTACTCGTCAGTTAGCACTGAAGCTTTCTTT.

This chain connects TRBV20-1 to TRBJ2-1; the D gene is possibly TRBD2 (6 bases). Trimming left V 3 bases short and J 7 bases short, with 22 bases between. This CDR3 region has 16 residues. Germline values: CDR1 DFQATT, CDR2 SNEGSKA (reference sequence). This CDR3 is CSASPDFLVGGNEQFF. The CDR3 DNA reads TGCAGTGCTAGCCCCGATTTCCTGGTGGGAGGTAATGAGCAGTTCTTC.

Many counts were recorded for this clonotype. This chain joins TRBV13 and TRBJ2-7; D may correspond to TRBD1 or TRBD2 (5 bases each). V was cut by 5 bases and J by 3 bases, with 11 bases left in between. Looked up from germline, CDR1 is PRHDT and CDR2 is FYEKMQ (reference sequence). The CDR3 has 13 residues. In nucleotides, the CDR3 is TGTGCCAGCAGCCCCCCGAGGGGCTACGAGCAGTACTTC. Protein: CASSPPRGYEQYF. Supplemented by reference TRBV13 and TRBJ2-7, the full variable domain reads AAGVIQSPRHLIKEKRETATLKCYPIPRHDTVYWYQQGPGQDPQFLISFYEKMQSDKGSIPDRFSAQQFSDYHSELNMSSLELGDSALYFCASSPPRGYEQYFGPGTRLTVT.

This clonotype has only a few counts. This chain uses TRBV7-2 with TRBJ2-7, with D perhaps TRBD2 (6 bases). The CDR3 is 15 amino acids. Germline values: CDR1 SGHTA, CDR2 FQGNSA. Deletions cut 5 bases from V and 4 bases from J, with 18 bases between. CDR3 residues: CASSRVAGKEYEQYF. The DNA of the CDR3 is TGTGCCAGCAGCCGAGTGGCGGGGAAAGAATACGAGCAGTACTTC.

In its sample, this clonotype was seen many times. This chain links TRBV7-9 with TRBJ2-5, with 14 bases lining up with TRBD2. Trimming removed 5 bases from V and 4 bases from J; junction bases left unmatched: 3. Per germline, CDR1 SEHNR and CDR2 FQNEAQ (reference sequence). The CDR3 has 15 amino acids. CDR3 DNA sequence: TGTGCCAGCAGCCTAGGGACTAGCGGGAGAGAGACCCAGTACTTC. Translated, it gives CASSLGTSGRETQYF.

Points on this clonotype: This sequence may be a read error, since a much larger clone differs from it by one base. The V call is TRBV7-2, the J call TRBJ1-2; D ambiguous. Trimming stripped 6 bases from V and 6 bases from J, with 20 bases between. Germline V lookup: CDR1 SGHTA, CDR2 FQGNSA. The CDR3 extends over 15 amino acids. In nucleotides, the CDR3 is TGTGCCAGCAGAACCCCCCGTTTGAGCCTTCATGGCTACACCTTC. Amino acid sequence: CASRTPRLSLHGYTF.

The chain combines TRBV7-2 with TRBJ2-5, with 8 bases fitting TRBD1. The J segment lost 0 bases and the V segment lost 2 bases, leaving 14 bases of the junction unmatched. CDR3 size: 19 residues. The germline V gene has CDR1 SGHTA and CDR2 FQGNSA. Here the CDR3 reads CASSLTGGGRTENQETQYF. CDR3 bases: TGTGCCAGCAGCTTAACAGGGGGAGGAAGGACTGAAAACCAAGAGACCCAGTACTTC.

Only one count was recorded for this clonotype. The chain couples TRBV5-1 to TRBJ1-2; D remains ambiguous. The V gene lost 0 bases and the J gene lost 12 bases, with 12 bases spanning the gap. The CDR3 is 12 amino acids. The germline gives CDR1 SGHRS, CDR2 YFSETQ. The CDR3 protein is CASSLDVSGNTF. The CDR3 DNA is TGCGCCAGCAGCTTGGACGTGTCTGGAAACACCTTC.

Only a few counts were recorded for this clonotype. The genes are TRBV29-1 and TRBJ2-7; 7 bases map to TRBD2. V was clipped by 3 bases and J by 2 bases; unmatched bases: 7. Germline V gene data show CDR1 as SQVTM and CDR2 as ANQGSEA. The CDR3 is made up of 14 amino acids. CDR3 bases: TGCAGCGTTGAGGCTAGCGGTTCTCCCTACGAGCAGTACTTC. This sequence encodes CSVEASGSPYEQYF.

The rearrangement joins TRBV29-1 to TRBJ2-7; D is perhaps TRBD1 (6 bases). The germline gives CDR1 SQVTM, CDR2 ANQGSEA. V lost 6 bases, J lost 0 bases, and 6 bases lay in between. This CDR3 has 11 residues. CDR3 in amino acids: CSVGHSYEQYF. The CDR3 DNA reads as TGCAGCGTGGGACACTCCTACGAGCAGTACTTC.

This clonotype was seen more than once but under ten times. The rearrangement uses TRBV18 and TRBJ2-2; tentatively, D is TRBD1 (5 bases). CDR1 is KGHSH and CDR2 is LQKENI in the germline V gene. The CDR3 extends over 16 amino acids. V was trimmed by 2 bases and J by 3 bases, leaving 13 bases between them. The CDR3 DNA reads TGTGCCAGCTCACCAAAACCCAGGGTTGACACCGGGGAGCTGTTTTTT. Protein product: CASSPKPRVDTGELFF.

The chain is built from TRBV20-1 and TRBJ1-5; D might be TRBD1 (5 bases). The CDR3 length is 14 residues. Germline CDR1 is DFQATT and CDR2 is SNEGSKA (reference sequence). V was trimmed by 6 bases and J by 1 base, leaving 13 bases between them. The CDR3 reads CSAHRSASNQPQHF. The CDR3 nucleotides are TGCAGTGCGCACAGGTCGGCGAGCAATCAGCCCCAGCATTTT.

Comment on this clonotype: The junction departs from germline at one end; a sequencing error may be responsible. The chain couples TRBV5-5 to TRBJ2-7; unclear D gene. The CDR3 sequence is 12 residues long. Germline V gene data show CDR1 as SGHKS and CDR2 as YYEKEE (reference sequence). The CDR3 DNA reads TGTGCCAGCAGCGTGGGCCCCTACGAGCAGTGCTTC. It is translated as CASSVGPYEQCF.

This clonotype was counted at least ten times. The rearrangement uses TRBV15 and TRBJ2-7; D tentatively fits TRBD1 or TRBD2 (6 bases each). V was pared by 1 base and J by 0 bases, with 16 bases between. This CDR3 spans 17 amino acids. Per the germline V gene, CDR1 is LNHNV and CDR2 is YYDKDF (reference sequence). CDR3 bases: TGTGCCACCAGCAGAGCCGATAGGGGGGTACACTCCTACGAGCAGTACTTC. Its protein is CATSRADRGVHSYEQYF.

This clonotype appeared many times. The genes are TRBV6-5 and TRBJ2-6, with D hard to call. Germline-derived CDR1 and CDR2 are MNHEY and SVGAGI. With 3 bases removed from V and 2 bases from J, the gap between germline ends came to 11 bases. The CDR3 runs 16 residues. Written as DNA, the CDR3 is TGTGCCAGCAGTTATTGGTCTGACACTGGGGCCAACGTCCTGACTTTC. It specifies CASSYWSDTGANVLTF.

The table lists this clonotype with many counts. This chain connects TRBV28 to TRBJ1-1; 8 bases match TRBD1. In germline, CDR1 is MDHEN, CDR2 SYDVKM. The CDR3 runs 14 residues. Trimming removed 5 bases from V and 1 base from J; junction bases left unmatched: 3. As DNA, the CDR3 is TGTGCCAGCAGTCTGACAGGGGCGAACACTGAAGCTTTCTTT. Protein: CASSLTGANTEAFF.

This clonotype was counted ten times or more. J is TRBJ2-7 and V is TRBV7-2, with 7 bases aligning to TRBD2. After removal of 3 bases from V and 0 bases from J, the junction contained 5 bases not matched to a gene. The CDR3 contains 15 residues. Germline V gene lookup returns CDR1 SGHTA and CDR2 FQGNSA. The CDR3 nucleotides read TGTGCCAGCAGCTTTGCAGCGGGGAGCTCCTACGAGCAGTACTTC. Protein sequence: CASSFAAGSSYEQYF. Looking up the rest from reference TRBV7-2 and TRBJ2-7 gives the full variable domain: GAGVSQSPSNKVTEKGKDVELRCDPISGHTALYWYRQSLGQGLEFLIYFQGNSAPDKSGLPSDRFSAERTGGSVSTLTIQRTQQEDSAVYLCASSFAAGSSYEQYFGPGTRLTVT.